What follows are 20 T cell receptor beta chains derived from one specimen sequenced in a study of early T cells in non-severe SARS-CoV-2 infection. TCRdb fed the 5' RACE reads into MiXCR, producing one record per CDR3 protein. The data show more than 80,000 distinct CDR3 sequences, 11% seen once. Sequencing used whole blood. These receptors originate from an adult who was a healthcare worker with PCR-confirmed SARS-CoV-2 infection or an uninfected control (not recorded which).

V gene TRBV6-5 combines with J gene TRBJ2-1; D might be TRBD1 or TRBD2, each matching 5 bases. Per germline, CDR1 MNHEY and CDR2 SVGAGI. V lost 2 bases, J lost 6 bases, and 17 bases lay in between. This CDR3 is 16 amino acids long. CDR3 sequence: CASSYLPGTGFNEQFF. In nucleotides, the CDR3 is TGTGCCAGCAGTTACCTACCCGGGACCGGATTCAATGAGCAGTTCTTC.

V usage is TRBV6-5 and J usage is TRBJ2-1; 11 nucleotides match TRBD1. The CDR3 runs 14 residues. CDR1 and CDR2 from the germline V gene are MNHEY and SVGAGI. V gave up 7 bases and J gave up 7 bases; unmatched junction bases: 6. Here the CDR3 reads CASTRTGGLNEQFF. The CDR3 nucleotides read TGTGCCAGCACCAGGACAGGGGGCCTGAATGAGCAGTTCTTC.

A few counts support this clonotype. V and J are TRBV2 and TRBJ2-7; D unresolved. Germline CDR1 SNHLY, CDR2 FYNNEI. The V end was cut by 11 bases, the J end by 5 bases, with 16 bases between. The CDR3 runs to 12 residues. The CDR3 region has the DNA TGTGCCCATGCGGACCAGGCCAACGAGCAGTACTTC. Encoded protein: CAHADQANEQYF.

This clonotype was picked up many times. The rearrangement links TRBV7-2 to TRBJ2-7, with D tentatively TRBD2 (6 bases). V lost 6 bases and J lost 3, with 21 bases in between. The CDR3 extends over 16 amino acids. The germline CDR1 and CDR2 sequences are SGHTA and FQGNSA. The DNA for the CDR3 is TGTGCCAGCAGTATTAGCGGCACGATCAACGACTACGAGCAGTACTTC. Protein: CASSISGTINDYEQYF.

On this clonotype: A much more abundant neighbour one base away suggests this may be a read error. CDR3 protein: CRASERRLPDTQYF. In DNA, the CDR3 is TGCAGAGCTAGCGAGCGCCGCCTTCCAGATACGCAGTATTTT. The J gene is TRBJ2-3, the V gene TRBV20-1; maybe TRBD2 (6 bases). The CDR3 has 14 amino acids. CDR1 is DFQATT, CDR2 SNEGSKA, per germline (reference sequence).

This chain links TRBV6-6 with TRBJ1-5; 10 bases line up with TRBD1. The germline V gene has CDR1 MNHNY and CDR2 SVGAGI (reference sequence). The junction had 5 bases not matched to a gene; V was cut back by 6 bases and J by 6 bases. CDR3 length equals 14 residues. The CDR3 loop reads CASSDRGQVQPQHF. DNA for the CDR3: TGTGCCAGCAGCGACAGGGGGCAGGTTCAGCCCCAGCATTTT.

At least ten counts were recorded for this clonotype. V is TRBV7-9 and J is TRBJ1-1, with 7 bases matching TRBD1. The V gene's germline CDR1 is SEHNR and CDR2 FQNEAQ (reference sequence). CDR3 length equals 14 residues. The trim removed 1 base at V and 7 bases at J, leaving 6 bases unmatched. In DNA, the CDR3 is TGTGCCAGCAGCTTAGTGACAGGGACGGGTGAAGCTTTCTTT. Translated: CASSLVTGTGEAFF.

This clonotype was counted only a few times. This chain uses TRBV20-1 with TRBJ2-3; D call uncertain. The CDR3 spans 15 residues. Trimming took off 3 bases at V and 6 bases at J, with 19 bases between the two ends. Germline V gene lookup returns CDR1 DFQATT and CDR2 SNEGSKA (reference sequence). CDR3 sequence (DNA): TGCAGTGCTAGCTCCCTATCACTGAAGGGCGATACGCAGTATTTT. Amino acid sequence: CSASSLSLKGDTQYF.

There are many counts of this clonotype. J is TRBJ2-3 and V is TRBV5-4; TRBD2 aligns across 11 bases. The V gene's germline CDR1 is SGHNT and CDR2 YYREEE (reference sequence). The V gene end was trimmed by 2 bases and the J gene end by 4 bases; junction bases not matched to a gene: 3. The CDR3 contains 15 residues. The CDR3 nucleotides are TGTGCCAGCAGCTTTATAGCGGGAGGGGCAGATACGCAGTATTTT. Translation: CASSFIAGGADTQYF.

This clonotype was recorded many times. J is TRBJ1-5 and V is TRBV27, with 8 bases matching TRBD1. The CDR3 length is 15 residues. J lost 3 bases, V lost 6 bases, and 7 bases had no gene match. Germline V CDR1 and CDR2: MNHEY, SMNVEV (reference sequence). CDR3 residues: CASSLGQGLNQPQHF. Here the CDR3 DNA reads TGTGCCAGCAGCCTTGGACAGGGACTCAATCAGCCCCAGCATTTT.

V usage is TRBV6-5 and J usage is TRBJ1-1, with D maybe TRBD1 (5 bases). Germline V gene sequence: CDR1 MNHEY, CDR2 SVGAGI. The CDR3 totals 14 residues. The V and J ends lost 4 bases and 1 base respectively, with 10 bases between them. CDR3 nucleotides: TGTGCCAGCAGTTTATGGAGGGGGAACACTGAAGCTTTCTTT. As protein: CASSLWRGNTEAFF.

This clonotype was recorded a few times. The chain recombines TRBV25-1 with TRBJ1-3, with D unclear. This CDR3 is built from 13 residues. The germline V gene has CDR1 MGHDK and CDR2 SYGVNS. V lost 7 bases to trimming and J lost 3 bases, with 10 bases between them. For the CDR3, the DNA is TGTGCCAGCATGGGTCTCGGTGGAAACACCATATATTTT. This gives the protein CASMGLGGNTIYF.

This clonotype occurred a few times. This chain uses TRBV10-2 with TRBJ1-2; 7 bases fit TRBD1. Germline-derived CDR1 and CDR2 are WSHSY and SAAADI. V was clipped by 6 bases and J by 2 bases; unmatched bases: 3. CDR3 length: 13 amino acids. The CDR3 DNA reads TGCGCCAGCAGCAAGGGACAGAACTATGGCTACACCTTC. This gives the protein CASSKGQNYGYTF.

The chain recombines TRBV29-1 with TRBJ1-1, with a possible D match to TRBD1 (6 bases). V lost 7 bases and J lost 5, with 14 bases in between. CDR1 is SQVTM and CDR2 is ANQGSEA in the germline V gene. The CDR3 has 12 amino acids. The CDR3 bases are TGCAGCGCTTCGGACAGTCGAACTGAAGCTTTCTTT. This translates into CSASDSRTEAFF.

There are a few counts of this clonotype. The chain employs TRBV6-1 and TRBJ2-1, with D possibly TRBD1 on 6 matching bases. Trimming took off 3 bases at V and 2 bases at J, with 8 bases between the two ends. From germline, CDR1 is MNHNS and CDR2 SASEGT. The CDR3 extends over 14 amino acids. CDR3 nucleotide sequence: TGTGCCAGCAGTGAGGGGGCTGCCTACAATGAGCAGTTCTTC. Encoded protein: CASSEGAAYNEQFF.

This clonotype was observed many times. V is TRBV19 and J is TRBJ2-7; possible D gene TRBD1, 5 bases. V lost 2 bases to trimming and J lost 4 bases, with 18 bases between them. This CDR3 has 16 amino acids. The germline V gene has CDR1 LNHDA and CDR2 SQIVND (reference sequence). CDR3 bases: TGTGCCAGTAGTATAACAGGCTCCCGAGCAAAATACGAGCAGTACTTC. This codes for CASSITGSRAKYEQYF.

The CDR3 here is CATSRDSGELFF. DNA of the CDR3: TGTGCCACCAGCAGAGATAGCGGGGAGCTGTTTTTT. The rearrangement uses TRBV15 and TRBJ2-2, with unresolved D. Looked up from germline, CDR1 is LNHNV and CDR2 is YYDKDF (reference sequence). V lost 0 bases and J lost 7, with 3 bases in between. The CDR3 is made up of 12 amino acids.

The sample holds a few counts of this clonotype. The rearrangement uses TRBV28 and TRBJ1-5; the D gene is possibly TRBD1 (6 bases). Trimming took 5 bases from V and 0 from J, leaving 17 bases between them. This CDR3 has 17 residues. Germline V gene sequence: CDR1 MDHEN, CDR2 SYDVKM. This CDR3 reads CASSAPGTQNSNQPQHF. Written as DNA, the CDR3 is TGTGCCAGCAGTGCTCCCGGGACACAGAATAGCAATCAGCCCCAGCATTTT.

V gene TRBV13 combines with J gene TRBJ2-2; 7 nucleotides match TRBD1. CDR3 length equals 16 residues. Germline loops: CDR1 PRHDT, CDR2 FYEKMQ (reference sequence). Unmatched junction bases numbered 13, after V lost 5 bases and J lost 7 bases. CDR3 sequence reads: CASSPNYRGEDGELFF. The CDR3 DNA reads TGTGCCAGCAGCCCCAACTACAGGGGAGAAGACGGGGAGCTGTTTTTT.

The V and J genes are TRBV24-1 and TRBJ2-1, with TRBD2 matching 11 bases. This CDR3 has 17 residues. Germline trimming cut 4 bases from V and 0 bases from J; bases unmatched to any gene: 4. Germline assignment: CDR1 KGHDR and CDR2 SFDVKD. The CDR3 DNA follows: TGTGCCACCAGTGAACTAGCGGGGGTAGGCTCCTACAATGAGCAGTTCTTC. It specifies CATSELAGVGSYNEQFF.